This TCR beta chain was captured by sequencing in a study of T-cell reconstitution after alpha-beta-depleted transplantation in children. This CDR3 region has 16 residues. The trim removed 2 bases at V and 2 bases at J, leaving 5 bases unmatched. Germline values: CDR1 SGHRS, CDR2 YFSETQ. Unique molecular identifiers tagged the TCRbeta library. TCRdb analysed the PCR reads with MiXCR anew, one entry per CDR3 protein. This sample has more than 450,000 distinct CDR3 sequences, with about a sixth found just once. This specimen was PBMCs from the stem cell graft donor, taken from the stem cell graft. This chain uses TRBV5-1 with TRBJ2-3, with 10 bases identical to TRBD2. The sequence derives from a human donor who donated a stem cell graft to a child with acute lymphoblastic leukemia. The CDR3 bases are TGCGCCAGCAGCTTATGGACTAGCGGTTCCACAGATACGCAGTATTTT. It encodes CASSLWTSGSTDTQYF. The full variable domain, its missing parts supplied by reference TRBV5-1 and TRBJ2-3, is KAGVTQTPRYLIKTRGQQVTLSCSPISGHRSVSWYQQTPGQGLQFLFEYFSETQRNKGNFPGRFSGRQFSNSRSEMNVSTLELGDSALYLCASSLWTSGSTDTQYFGPGTRLTVL.